This is a list of T cell receptor beta chains from one sample in a study of blood T cell repertoires in COVID-19. Clones were sequenced by immunoSEQ multiplex PCR, and TCRdb holds only the in-frame ones, with some missing. The table shows about 220,000 clones, with about 80% occurring only once. Sequencing input: PBMCs or T cells enriched from blood (not recorded which). These receptors were taken from a woman in her fifties or sixties who had been exposed to COVID-19. Each CDR3 is given with its conserved first and last residue. Each record gives: V gene, J gene, clone size, D gene, CDR3 protein, CDR3 DNA. A D gene is named only where the DNA matches it firmly. Clone size appears in some rows only: once, few, many, or a class for an expanded clone.

TRBV2	TRBJ2-5	.	TRBD2	CASSDGTSGGTGTQYF	TGTGCCAGCAGCGATGGGACTAGCGGGGGTACGGGGACCCAGTACTTC
TRBV9	TRBJ1-6	.	.	CASSVGDPGSYNSPLHF	TGTGCCAGCAGCGTAGGTGACCCGGGCTCCTATAATTCACCCCTCCACTTT
TRBV30	TRBJ1-5	.	.	CAWSVRGIRQPQHF	TGTGCCTGGAGTGTACGGGGTATAAGGCAGCCCCAGCATTTT
TRBV19	TRBJ1-1	.	.	CASKRRGMGDTEAFF	TGTGCCAGTAAAAGAAGGGGGATGGGGGACACTGAAGCTTTCTTT
TRBV7-8	TRBJ1-1	.	TRBD1	CASSRQGNRFTEAFF	TGTGCCAGCAGTAGACAGGGAAATCGGTTTACTGAAGCTTTCTTT
TRBV6-6	TRBJ1-2	.	.	CASTEKSGYTF	TGTGCCAGCACCGAGAAAAGTGGCTACACCTTC
TRBV10-1	TRBJ2-3	.	.	CASRNGNTQYF	TGCGCCAGCCGGAACGGGAATACGCAGTATTTT
TRBV5-1	TRBJ1-1	.	.	CASRPTAGNTEAFF	TGCGCCAGCAGACCAACCGCCGGGAACACTGAAGCTTTCTTT
TRBV5-4	TRBJ1-1	.	.	CASSSRLEDKTEAFF	TGTGCCAGCAGCTCTCGACTAGAAGATAAGACTGAAGCTTTCTTT
TRBV3-1/TRBV3-2	TRBJ1-4	.	TRBD1	CASSQDGTGNEKLFF	TGTGCCAGCAGCCAAGACGGGACAGGGAACGAAAAACTGTTTTTT
TRBV18	TRBJ1-1	.	.	CASSPFQGSMGEAFF	TGTGCCAGCTCACCATTCCAGGGAAGTATGGGTGAAGCTTTCTTT
TRBV7-9	TRBJ1-2	.	TRBD1	CASRPTGSDYGYTF	TGTGCCAGCAGGCCGACAGGGTCGGACTATGGCTACACCTTC
TRBV28	TRBJ1-6	once	.	CASSLYSSYNSPLHF	TGTGCCAGCAGTTTATACAGCTCCTATAATTCACCCCTCCACTTT
TRBV2	TRBJ1-1	many	.	CASSPSRPLNTEAFF	TGTGCCAGCAGTCCTAGCAGGCCTTTGAACACTGAAGCTTTCTTT
TRBV13	TRBJ1-1	.	.	CASSFRQSTEAFF	TGTGCCAGCAGCTTTAGACAGAGCACTGAAGCTTTCTTT
TRBV5-1	TRBJ1-2	.	.	CASSLGYRDGYTF	TGCGCCAGCAGCTTGGGCTACAGGGATGGCTACACCTTC
TRBV7-9	TRBJ1-2	.	TRBD1	CASSLGRDRGDNYGYTF	TGTGCCAGCAGCTTAGGGAGGGACAGAGGTGATAACTATGGCTACACCTTC
TRBV6-2/TRBV6-3	TRBJ1-1	.	.	CASSYGRTLPNTEAFF	TGTGCCAGCAGTTACGGGAGGACCTTGCCGAACACTGAAGCTTTCTTT
TRBV7-2	TRBJ1-2	once	TRBD1	CASTPGTGFNYGYTF	TGTGCCAGCACCCCAGGGACAGGGTTTAACTATGGCTACACCTTC
TRBV7-2	TRBJ2-6	.	.	CASSSSRGAAGANVLTF	TGTGCCAGCAGCTCGTCCCGGGGGGCTGCTGGGGCCAACGTCCTGACTTTC
TRBV10-3	TRBJ2-7	.	TRBD2	CAMGGSSYEQYF	TGTGCCATGGGGGGGAGCTCCTACGAGCAGTACTTC
TRBV6-5	TRBJ1-1	.	.	CASRVTGPTEAFF	TGTGCCAGCAGGGTAACAGGGCCCACTGAAGCTTTCTTT
TRBV2	TRBJ1-1	.	.	CASSEAVGRNTEAFF	TGTGCCAGCAGTGAAGCGGTCGGGAGGAACACTGAAGCTTTCTTT
TRBV6-1	TRBJ2-4	.	.	CASSEGGVSKNIQYF	TGTGCCAGCAGTGAAGGGGGAGTCAGCAAAAACATTCAGTACTTC
TRBV7-9	TRBJ1-2	.	.	CASSFPGPTYGYTF	TGTGCCAGCAGCTTCCCAGGTCCTACTTATGGCTACACCTTC
TRBV28	TRBJ2-5	.	TRBD2	CASSLALGRPGTTKETQYF	TGTGCCAGCAGTTTAGCCCTGGGACGACCGGGGACTACCAAAGAGACCCAGTACTTC
TRBV2	TRBJ2-2	few	TRBD2	CASRAGTRSPGELFF	TGTGCCAGCAGGGCCGGGACTAGAAGTCCCGGGGAGCTGTTTTTT
TRBV10-1	TRBJ1-5	.	.	CASPTLGAGNQPQHF	TGCGCCAGCCCGACCCTAGGCGCGGGCAATCAGCCCCAGCATTTT
TRBV14	TRBJ1-3	.	TRBD1	CASTSHRGSGNTIYF	TGTGCCAGCACCTCTCACAGGGGATCTGGAAACACCATATATTTT
TRBV30	TRBJ1-5	.	.	CAWSVGLSGPQHF	TGTGCCTGGAGTGTGGGTCTATCAGGCCCCCAGCATTTT
TRBV3-1/TRBV3-2	TRBJ1-2	.	TRBD1	CASSRGQGANYGYTF	TGTGCCAGCAGCCGGGGACAGGGTGCTAACTATGGCTACACCTTC
TRBV19	TRBJ1-4	.	.	CASSLGGLRQGEKLFF	TGTGCCAGTAGTCTTGGGGGCCTAAGGCAGGGTGAAAAACTGTTTTTT
TRBV28	TRBJ2-5	.	.	CASRRRVEHRRETQYF	TGTGCCAGCCGCAGAAGAGTCGAACACCGGAGGGAGACCCAGTACTTC
TRBV6-5	TRBJ1-1	.	.	CASYGGMNTEAFF	TGTGCCAGCTACGGGGGAATGAACACTGAAGCTTTCTTT
TRBV6-6	TRBJ1-4	.	TRBD1	CASGGQGSEKLFF	TGTGCCAGCGGAGGACAGGGATCCGAAAAACTGTTTTTT
TRBV20-1	TRBJ2-3	few	TRBD2	CSASRRGGGADTQYF	TGCAGTGCTAGTCGGCGGGGGGGCGGGGCAGATACGCAGTATTTT
TRBV5-6	TRBJ1-6	.	TRBD1	CASSLEQGAFNSPLHF	TGTGCCAGCAGCTTGGAACAGGGGGCCTTTAATTCACCCCTCCACTTT
TRBV10-1	TRBJ2-1	.	.	CASSAPDSPSGQFF	TGCGCCAGCAGTGCCCCCGACAGCCCCTCGGGGCAGTTCTTC
TRBV11-2	TRBJ2-3	.	TRBD2	CASSLEGGITDTQYF	TGTGCCAGCAGCTTAGAGGGGGGGATTACAGATACGCAGTATTTT
TRBV7-2	TRBJ1-3	.	.	CASRGGGGRNTIYF	TGTGCCAGCCGAGGCGGGGGGGGGAGAAACACCATATATTTT
TRBV11-2	TRBJ1-6	.	TRBD1	CASSTGEGSPLHF	TGTGCCAGCAGCACAGGGGAAGGGTCACCCCTCCACTTT
TRBV19	TRBJ1-3	.	.	CASSIVGAGNTIYF	TGTGCCAGTAGTATTGTCGGGGCTGGAAACACCATATATTTT
TRBV11-2	TRBJ2-2	.	TRBD2	CASSPGTSGGTNTGELFF	TGTGCCAGCAGCCCAGGGACTAGCGGGGGGACGAACACCGGGGAGCTGTTTTTT
TRBV5-4	TRBJ1-4	.	TRBD1	CASSSSGGPNEKLFF	TGTGCCAGCAGCTCGTCAGGGGGACCAAATGAAAAACTGTTTTTT
TRBV18	TRBJ2-5	.	TRBD2	CASSPTSSGGGETQYF	TGTGCCAGCTCACCCACATCTAGCGGGGGTGGAGAGACCCAGTACTTC
TRBV7-8	TRBJ1-1	once	.	CASSLARAEAFF	TGTGCCAGCAGCTTAGCCAGGGCTGAAGCTTTCTTT
TRBV12-3/TRBV12-4	TRBJ2-5	.	.	CASSPSGGETQYF	TGTGCCAGCAGTCCAAGTGGAGGGGAGACCCAGTACTTC
TRBV15	TRBJ2-6	.	.	CATSPGGSGANVLTF	TGTGCCACCAGCCCTGGGGGGTCTGGGGCCAACGTCCTGACTTTC
TRBV19	TRBJ1-1	.	.	CASSIGEGSFNF	TGTGCCAGTAGTATAGGGGAGGGCAGCTTTAACTTT
TRBV12-3/TRBV12-4	TRBJ1-4	.	.	CASSFPQRKLFF	TGTGCCAGCAGTTTCCCGCAGCGAAAACTGTTTTTT
TRBV2	TRBJ2-2	.	TRBD1	CASRPPGTVETGELFF	TGTGCCAGCCGACCCCCCGGGACAGTAGAAACCGGGGAGCTGTTTTTT